A selection of T cell receptor beta chains follows, all from one sample in a study of blood T cell repertoires in COVID-19. Clones were sequenced by immunoSEQ multiplex PCR, and TCRdb holds only the in-frame ones, with some missing. The table has about 75,000 clones, more than 65% seen once; the top ten hold 5.4%. The sequenced sample was peripheral blood. The receptors derive from a woman of 80 years or more with active or convalescent COVID-19. Both conserved end residues are part of each CDR3. Fields, in order: J gene, V gene, CDR3 length, D gene, clone size, CDR3 protein, CDR3 DNA. The D gene is left open where the match is weak. Clone sizes are given selectively: once, few, many, or a class where the clone is expanded.

>TRBJ1-6|TRBV28|16|TRBD1|NA
CASSLGTGAASSPLHF
TGTGCCAGCAGTTTAGGGACAGGGGCGGCGAGCTCACCCCTCCACTTT
>TRBJ2-1|TRBV20-1|11|NA|NA
CSANEYNEQFF
TGCAGTGCTAACGAGTACAATGAGCAGTTCTTC
>TRBJ2-1|TRBV27|13|TRBD1|few
CASTVGQGSEQFF
TGTGCCAGCACCGTGGGACAGGGGAGTGAGCAGTTCTTC
>TRBJ2-2|TRBV5-1|14|NA|NA
CASSLVERTGELFF
TGCGCCAGCAGCTTGGTGGAGAGGACCGGGGAGCTGTTTTTT
>TRBJ2-5|TRBV10-2|15|TRBD2|few
CASSNSGAHQETQYF
TGCGCCAGCAGTAATAGCGGGGCCCACCAAGAGACCCAGTACTTC
>TRBJ1-5|TRBV7-2|14|NA|few
CASSADRISQPQHF
TGTGCCAGCAGCGCGGACAGAATCTCTCAGCCCCAGCATTTT
>TRBJ2-3|TRBV28|16|NA|NA
CASSFWGTSRTDTQYF
TGTGCCAGCAGTTTCTGGGGGACTTCCCGCACAGATACGCAGTATTTT
>TRBJ2-7|TRBV5-1|17|TRBD2|NA
CASSLGPLAGGPGEQYF
TGCGCCAGCAGCTTGGGCCCACTAGCGGGAGGGCCGGGCGAGCAGTACTTC
>TRBJ2-3|TRBV27|14|NA|NA
CASSFRGAQGTQYF
TGTGCCAGCAGTTTCCGAGGTGCCCAGGGTACGCAGTATTTT
>TRBJ2-7|TRBV29-1|13|TRBD1|NA
CSGLGGAKYEQYF
TGCAGCGGTCTAGGGGGCGCGAAGTACGAGCAGTACTTC
>TRBJ2-1|TRBV4-3|18|TRBD2|NA
CASSQGFRGLAFVAEQFF
TGCGCCAGCAGCCAAGGGTTCAGGGGACTAGCTTTCGTAGCTGAGCAGTTCTTC
>TRBJ2-2|TRBV18|17|NA|NA
CASSPGQISFNTGELFF
TGTGCCAGCTCACCAGGGCAGATTTCTTTTAACACCGGGGAGCTGTTTTTT
>TRBJ2-7|TRBV4-3|15|TRBD1|NA
CASSQEDRGPHEQYF
TGCGCCAGCAGCCAAGAAGACAGGGGACCCCACGAGCAGTACTTC
>TRBJ2-3|TRBV24-1|16|TRBD2|NA
CATSDTSGGFTDTQYF
TGTGCCACCAGTGATACTAGCGGGGGGTTTACAGATACGCAGTATTTT
>TRBJ1-1|TRBV19|15|TRBD1|NA
CASSDRTGGWTEAFF
TGTGCCAGTAGTGACCGAACAGGGGGCTGGACTGAAGCTTTCTTT
>TRBJ1-5|TRBV28|14|TRBD1|NA
CASRTTGGHQPQHF
TGTGCCAGCAGGACGACAGGGGGCCATCAGCCCCAGCATTTT
>TRBJ2-7|TRBV6-1|18|TRBD2|NA
CASSEVGLILAGAYEQYF
TGTGCCAGCAGTGAAGTAGGCTTAATCCTAGCGGGAGCCTACGAGCAGTACTTC
>TRBJ1-5|TRBV28|16|NA|NA
CASSFSGGRGNQPQHF
TGTGCCAGCAGTTTTTCGGGGGGTCGGGGCAATCAGCCCCAGCATTTT
>TRBJ1-2|TRBV6-2/TRBV6-3|17|TRBD1|NA
CASSYSVRDRADYGYTF
TGTGCCAGCAGTTACTCGGTTCGGGACAGGGCAGACTATGGCTACACCTTC
>TRBJ1-1|TRBV28|13|TRBD1|NA
CASSLRQGTEAFF
TGTGCCAGCAGTCTCCGACAGGGGACTGAAGCTTTCTTT
>TRBJ1-2|TRBV6-1|14|NA|NA
CASSESGSLYGYTF
TGTGCCAGCAGTGAAAGTGGCAGTCTCTATGGCTACACCTTC
>TRBJ2-1|TRBV9|14|TRBD1|NA
CASALGTAYNEQFF
TGTGCCAGCGCCCTCGGGACAGCGTACAATGAGCAGTTCTTC
>TRBJ1-5|TRBV4-2|20|NA|few
CASSPLRIIRDKNINQPQHF
TGTGCCAGCAGCCCCTTACGTATTATTCGGGACAAAAATATCAATCAGCCCCAGCATTTT
>TRBJ1-4|TRBV7-9|15|NA|few
CASSFLSGTNEKLFF
TGTGCCAGCAGCTTCCTTTCAGGGACTAATGAAAAACTGTTTTTT
>TRBJ2-1|TRBV12-3/TRBV12-4|11|NA|NA
CASSFVNEQFF
TGTGCCAGCAGTTTCGTCAATGAGCAGTTCTTC
>TRBJ1-1|TRBV9|12|NA|NA
CASSGTGFEAFF
TGTGCCAGCAGCGGAACAGGGTTTGAAGCTTTCTTT
>TRBJ1-2|TRBV9|13|NA|few
CASSVMDKYGYTF
TGTGCCAGCAGCGTAATGGACAAATATGGCTACACCTTC
>TRBJ2-3|TRBV9|16|NA|NA
CASSVVSADSTDTQYF
TGTGCCAGCAGCGTAGTCTCAGCGGACAGCACAGATACGCAGTATTTT
>TRBJ2-5|TRBV7-2|15|TRBD2|once
CASSFSSGGMQTQYF
TGTGCCAGCAGCTTTTCTAGCGGGGGAATGCAGACCCAGTACTTC
>TRBJ2-2|TRBV5-1|15|TRBD2|few
CASSKSGDHTGELFF
TGCGCCAGCAGCAAAAGCGGGGATCACACCGGGGAGCTGTTTTTT
>TRBJ1-6|TRBV6-2/TRBV6-3|16|NA|once
CASSDREGRTNSPLHF
TGTGCCAGCAGTGATCGAGAAGGACGGACAAATTCACCCCTCCACTTT
>TRBJ1-6|TRBV19|15|TRBD1|NA
CASTRTGVNNSPLHF
TGTGCCAGTACCCGGACAGGTGTAAATAATTCACCCCTCCACTTT
>TRBJ2-1|TRBV19|15|TRBD1|NA
CASSISGTGIDEQFF
TGTGCCAGTAGTATCTCTGGGACAGGTATCGATGAGCAGTTCTTC
>TRBJ2-1|TRBV5-6|18|TRBD2|NA
CASSLLSSGGDSYNEQFF
TGTGCCAGCAGCTTGCTCTCTAGCGGGGGGGACTCCTACAATGAGCAGTTCTTC
>TRBJ1-4|TRBV11-2|15|TRBD1|NA
CASRMNRGRNEKLFF
TGTGCCAGCAGAATGAATAGGGGGCGGAATGAAAAACTGTTTTTT
>TRBJ2-1|TRBV7-8|21|TRBD2|NA
CASSLVGLAGGHSRSYNEQFF
TGTGCCAGCAGCTTAGTAGGGCTAGCGGGAGGACATAGTCGTTCCTACAATGAGCAGTTCTTC
>TRBJ2-5|TRBV7-9|16|NA|few
CASSSSLVAGRETQYF
TGTGCCAGCAGCTCCTCCCTTGTTGCGGGTAGAGAGACCCAGTACTTC
>TRBJ2-7|TRBV5-6|12|NA|NA
CASSATFSEQYF
TGTGCCAGCAGCGCGACATTTTCCGAGCAGTACTTC
>TRBJ1-3|TRBV11-2|14|NA|NA
CASSNRVSGNTIYF
TGTGCCAGCAGTAACAGGGTGTCTGGAAACACCATATATTTT
>TRBJ2-1|TRBV5-1|18|NA|NA
CASSSQGAAGNSYNEQFF
TGCGCCAGCAGCTCCCAGGGTGCGGCGGGGAATTCCTACAATGAGCAGTTCTTC
>TRBJ2-7|TRBV6-5|13|TRBD1|NA
CASSYRQGYEQYF
TGTGCCAGCAGTTACAGACAGGGATACGAGCAGTACTTC
>TRBJ2-7|TRBV5-1|15|TRBD1|once
CASRSAYRGSYEQYF
TGCGCCAGCAGGTCGGCATACAGGGGATCCTACGAGCAGTACTTC
>TRBJ1-2|TRBV29-1|12|NA|NA
CSVGGRGYGYTF
TGCAGCGTTGGGGGCAGGGGCTATGGCTACACCTTC
>TRBJ2-5|TRBV15|14|NA|NA
CATSRVYFQETQYF
TGTGCCACCAGCAGAGTCTATTTCCAAGAGACCCAGTACTTC
>TRBJ1-5|TRBV21-1|13|NA|NA
CASSTGLAQPQHF
TGTGCCAGCAGCACGGGACTCGCTCAGCCCCAGCATTTT
>TRBJ1-1|TRBV7-9|14|NA|NA
CASSEGHTNTEAFF
TGTGCCAGCAGCGAGGGACACACGAACACTGAAGCTTTCTTT
>TRBJ2-3|TRBV5-1|15|NA|once
CASSSTRSSTDTQYF
TGCGCCAGCAGCTCTACTAGGTCTAGCACAGATACGCAGTATTTT
>TRBJ1-1|TRBV5-1|15|NA|NA
CASSLTSRAFSEAFF
TGCGCCAGCAGCCTTACCTCCAGGGCATTCTCTGAAGCTTTCTTT
>TRBJ2-7|TRBV27|15|TRBD1|NA
CASSPDRGSSYEQYF
TGTGCCAGCAGCCCTGACAGGGGAAGCTCCTACGAGCAGTACTTC
>TRBJ1-3|TRBV5-6|15|NA|once
CASSSASGSGNTIYF
TGTGCCAGCAGCTCTGCCTCGGGTTCAGGAAACACCATATATTTT
>TRBJ1-2|TRBV4-3|15|TRBD1|once
CASSFRTGGNYGYTF
TGCGCCAGCAGCTTCCGGACAGGGGGTAACTATGGCTACACCTTC